The sequence of this T cell receptor beta chain was determined in a study of OX40 agonist ivuxolimab in advanced cancers. Study information: The drug used for patients, ivuxolimab, was an agonistic anti-OX40 (CD134) antibody. Points from the study as a whole: At doses 0.1 to 3.0 mg/kg, CD4+ and CD8+ clones expanded. Relative to CD4+ cells, CD8+ T cells on average had more expanded clones.

Data came from immunoSEQ multiplex PCR; TCRdb stores just in-frame clones and leaves some out. This sample has roughly 13,000 clones, with about three quarters found just once. Comments on this clone: Its antigen is unknown.

V was cut by 1 base and J by 8 bases, with 10 bases left in between. The CDR3 consists of 13 residues. Germline lookup yields CDR1 LGHNA and CDR2 YSLEER. This sample comprised CD4+ or CD8+ T cells sorted from blood, obtained in a trial of the OX40 agonist ivuxolimab. The chain carries TRBV4-3 and TRBJ2-3; D may be TRBD1 (5 bases). The receptor was isolated from an adult with an advanced solid tumor such as melanoma, head and neck, liver or kidney cancer. This chain's CDR3 is CASSQVQGGTQYF. DNA for the CDR3: TGCGCCAGCAGCCAAGTGCAGGGCGGTACGCAGTATTTT.